The clone carrying this T cell receptor (beta chain) was observed many times. Its antigen is still unknown. This record belongs to a study of neurological immune-mediated disorders. Study overall: Of the roughly 34 patients who had multiple sclerosis, about 30 had the relapsing-remitting form and 3 had the secondary progressive form. General observations from the study: A possible signature appeared as one related-CDR3 cluster, in which phylogenetic grouping placed the repertoires of 18 of 34 multiple sclerosis patients. TCR clonal expansion peaked in HTLV-1-associated myelopathy patients and was lowest in multiple sclerosis patients.

Trimming shortened V by 2 bases and J by 1 base, and 9 bases separated the two germline ends. This CDR3 region has 14 residues. Germline V gives CDR1 LGHNA, CDR2 YSLEER. TCRdb fed the 5' RACE reads into MiXCR, producing one record per CDR3 protein. The sample includes tens of thousands of distinct CDR3 sequences, around 3.9% seen only once; the top ten take approximately 1.2%. Preparation of the unsorted libraries drew on 2 million PBMCs stored at -80 C. The clonotype originates from a man aged 25 to 45 with multiple sclerosis. Specimen: PBMCs. The gene calls are TRBV4-3 and TRBJ2-7; a possible D gene is TRBD1 (5 bases). Here the CDR3 reads CASSQRTGSYEQYF. The CDR3 coding sequence is TGCGCCAGCAGCCAACGAACAGGTTCCTACGAGCAGTACTTC.